This passage covers 16 T cell receptor beta chains from one sample sequenced in a study of cytomegalovirus exposure and HLA in healthy donors. A multiplex PCR was run with 60 Vbeta primers and 13 Jbeta primers. Assay used: immunoSEQ multiplex PCR; TCRdb lists only in-frame clones, some missing. The repertoire includes roughly 130,000 clones, about 85% of them detected once, and 1.7% sits in the top ten. Sequenced input: PBMCs. These receptor sequences come from a boy aged 10-17 years in good health and CMV-seronegative.

This clone was observed once. The chain couples TRBV5-4 to TRBJ2-7; D is perhaps TRBD2 (6 bases). Per germline, CDR1 SGHNT and CDR2 YYREEE (reference sequence). Trimming took 4 bases from V and 6 from J, leaving 17 bases between them. The CDR3 covers 14 residues. The CDR3 region has the DNA TGTGCCAGCAGCCCACAGACTAGTTCCCTCGAGCAGTACTTC. This sequence encodes CASSPQTSSLEQYF.

The chain joins TRBV2 to TRBJ1-1, with D unclear. From germline, CDR1 is SNHLY and CDR2 FYNNEI. This CDR3 region has 12 residues. The germline V and J ends were trimmed by 9 bases and 1 base, with 9 bases remaining between them. DNA for the CDR3: TGTGCCAGTACTCAGGAGAACACTGAAGCTTTCTTT. Protein: CASTQENTEAFF. Full variable domain (remainder filled in from reference TRBV2 and TRBJ1-1): EPEVTQTPSHQVTQMGQEVILRCVPISNHLYFYWYRQILGQKVEFLVSFYNNEISEKSEIFDDQFSVERPDGSNFTLKIRSTKLEDSAMYFCASTQENTEAFFGQGTRLTVV.

The genes are TRBV7-9 and TRBJ2-2, with a tentative D call TRBD1 (6 bases). Between the trimmed V and J ends, which lost 6 bases and 10 bases, there was a span of 24 bases. The CDR3 is made up of 16 amino acids. CDR1 is SEHNR and CDR2 is FQNEAQ in the germline V gene (reference sequence). CDR3 sequence reads: CASRTLPGQKSVELFF. CDR3 sequence (DNA): TGTGCCAGCAGAACCCTACCGGGACAAAAGTCGGTGGAGCTGTTTTTT.

This clone appeared once. V is TRBV7-7 and J is TRBJ2-3; a possible D gene is TRBD2 (5 bases). Germline V lookup: CDR1 SSHAT, CDR2 FNYEAQ (reference sequence). The V end lost 1 base, the J end lost 2 bases, and 10 bases lay between the germline ends. CDR3 size: 15 residues. The CDR3 loop reads CASSLGGASTDTQYF. CDR3 bases: TGTGCCAGCAGCTTAGGGGGAGCATCCACAGATACGCAGTATTTT.

The sample holds a few counts of this clone. The V gene is TRBV5-6, the J gene TRBJ1-5; D might be TRBD1 (6 bases). The V end was cut by 3 bases, the J end by 4 bases, with 14 bases between. CDR3 length: 15 amino acids. Germline loops: CDR1 SGHDT, CDR2 YYEEEE. This chain's CDR3 is CASSWGWDKNQPQHF. In DNA form, the CDR3 reads TGTGCCAGCAGCTGGGGGTGGGACAAGAATCAGCCCCAGCATTTT.

V is TRBV18 and J is TRBJ2-2; 9 bases map to TRBD2. Germline CDR1 reads KGHSH; CDR2 reads LQKENI. The CDR3 spans 17 residues. J was trimmed by 6 bases and V by 0 bases; bases with no gene match: 8. CDR3 bases: TGTGCCAGCTCACCACCTAATAGCGGGAGTTTCGCCGGGGAGCTGTTTTTT. Protein sequence: CASSPPNSGSFAGELFF.

The chain links TRBV7-3 to TRBJ2-7, with D maybe TRBD1 (6 bases). Germline-derived CDR1 and CDR2 are SGHTA and FQGTGA. V was cut by 2 bases and J by 2 bases, with 13 bases left in between. The CDR3 loop spans 15 amino acids. The CDR3, as DNA: TGTGCCAGCAGCTTAGGGGCAGGGGAGACCTACGAGCAGTACTTC. It specifies CASSLGAGETYEQYF.

This chain joins TRBV7-2 and TRBJ2-5, with 8 bases fitting TRBD1. Germline values: CDR1 SGHTA, CDR2 FQGNSA. V lost 5 bases and J lost 2; bases outside the gene matches: 4. The length of the CDR3 is 14 residues. The DNA of the CDR3 is TGTGCCAGCAGCGGAGGGACAGGACAAGAGACCCAGTACTTC. It is translated as CASSGGTGQETQYF.

This chain joins TRBV6-5 and TRBJ1-2; D not resolved. Germline CDR1 MNHEY, CDR2 SVGAGI. The CDR3 runs to 14 residues. V was clipped by 0 bases and J by 1 base, with 6 bases between them. The CDR3 DNA reads as TGTGCCAGCAGTTACTCCCAGATTAACTATGGCTACACCTTC. Its translation: CASSYSQINYGYTF.

This rearrangement joins TRBV6-4 to TRBJ2-4, with D possibly being TRBD1 (5 bases). The CDR3 is 16 amino acids. Germline lookup yields CDR1 MRHNA and CDR2 SNTAGT. Trimming removed 4 bases at V and 1 base at J, with 14 bases between. CDR3 DNA: TGTGCCAGCAGTGCCAGGGCTGGCTCGGCCAAAAACATTCAGTACTTC. This encodes CASSARAGSAKNIQYF.

The chain combines TRBV29-1 with TRBJ2-5; D unclear. This CDR3 is built from 11 residues. The germline gives CDR1 SQVTM, CDR2 ANQGSEA. The V end was cut by 3 bases, the J end by 7 bases, with 9 bases between. CDR3 sequence (DNA): TGCAGCGTTGAGGTTTTGGCGACCCAGTACTTC. Translating it yields CSVEVLATQYF.

The chain couples TRBV5-4 to TRBJ1-1, with 7 bases identical to TRBD1. CDR3 length equals 14 residues. From germline, CDR1 is SGHNT and CDR2 YYREEE (reference sequence). The junction had 4 bases not matched to a gene; V was cut back by 1 base and J by 4 bases. CDR3 sequence: CASSLTGVVTEAFF. The CDR3 nucleotides read TGTGCCAGCAGCTTGACAGGGGTGGTCACTGAAGCTTTCTTT.

The V gene is TRBV5-4, the J gene TRBJ2-7; TRBD1 might be the D (6 bases). CDR1 and CDR2 from the germline V gene are SGHNT and YYREEE (reference sequence). This CDR3 spans 14 amino acids. The ends were cut back, 1 base at V and 5 bases at J, with 13 bases in the middle. CDR3 DNA sequence: TGTGCCAGCAGCTTGCTTCAGGGGAAGGACGAGCAGTACTTC. Its translation is CASSLLQGKDEQYF.

This clone was seen once. The V and J genes are TRBV7-2 and TRBJ2-7, with TRBD2 matching 9 bases. This CDR3 has 13 amino acids. CDR1 SGHTA and CDR2 FQGNSA come from the germline V gene. Trimming at V came to 8 bases and at J to 3 bases, leaving 5 bases not matched to a gene. CDR3 nucleotides: TGTGCCAGCGGTCGGCGGGGGGGCTACGAGCAGTACTTC. Residues: CASGRRGGYEQYF.

The genes are TRBV29-1 and TRBJ1-1; 8 bases agree with TRBD1. The CDR3 runs 13 residues. Germline values: CDR1 SQVTM, CDR2 ANQGSEA. V shed 6 bases and J 4 bases; nucleotides not matched to a gene: 7. The CDR3 region is CSVDRGSVTEAFF. The CDR3 bases are TGCAGCGTCGACAGGGGATCGGTCACTGAAGCTTTCTTT.

This sequence joins TRBV4-2 and TRBJ2-3; D may be TRBD1 (6 bases). Per germline, CDR1 LGHNA and CDR2 YNFKEQ. The CDR3 runs to 17 residues. The V gene lost 0 bases and the J gene lost 4 bases, with 17 bases spanning the gap. In DNA, the CDR3 is TGTGCCAGCAGCCAAGATGGGGGCCTAGGCAACCCAGATACGCAGTATTTT. The encoded protein is CASSQDGGLGNPDTQYF.